The following is a TCR beta chain sequence with its context. Per the germline V gene, CDR1 is MNHNS and CDR2 is SASEGT. This CDR3 comprises 13 residues. Trimming stripped 4 bases from V and 5 bases from J, with 11 bases between. Primers included in the PCR were 60 Vbeta and 13 Jbeta primers. Sequenced by immunoSEQ multiplex PCR; TCRdb stores in-frame clones only, minus some. The table has about 180,000 clones, 70% to 80% seen once. This sample is part of a study of cytomegalovirus exposure and HLA in healthy donors. This sequence was found in a man between 60 and 70 years old in good health and CMV-seronegative. Sequencing was done on a sample of PBMCs. The chain uses TRBV6-1 and TRBJ2-5, with D possibly TRBD2 on 6 matching bases. The CDR3 DNA is TGTGCCAGCAGTGCAAACCGGGAGGAGACCCAGTACTTC. It specifies CASSANREETQYF.